The rows below give T cell receptor beta chains drawn from one sample of a study of blood T cell repertoires in COVID-19. This table comes from immunoSEQ multiplex PCR, and its TCRdb copy is limited to in-frame clones, with some not included. The sample has 200,000 to 250,000 clones, approximately 80% seen once; the top ten hold about 7.8%. The sequenced material came from peripheral blood. The receptors were sampled from a woman aged 80 or over with COVID-19, enrolled during active disease. Both conserved end residues are trimmed from each CDR3. Rows give clone size only sometimes, using once, few, many, or a class for an expanded clone.

cdr3_length,v_call,clone_size,j_call,cdr3_aa
12,TRBV19,-,TRBJ1-1,ASNDRVRNTEAF
12,TRBV18,-,TRBJ1-1,ASSPRIVETEAF
16,TRBV10-3,-,TRBJ1-2,AISDRGQAFSVGKGYT
12,TRBV29-1,-,TRBJ2-7,SAMGQHATYEQY
15,TRBV18,few,TRBJ1-3,ASSPRTGTGSGNTIY
13,TRBV11-2,-,TRBJ1-2,ASSLDPGDFNGYT
13,TRBV7-2,-,TRBJ1-2,ASSPPGQPMHGYT
13,TRBV5-1,-,TRBJ2-5,ASSIAGAGQETQY
13,TRBV6-1,few,TRBJ2-7,ASSETSGPNHEQY
14,TRBV5-1,-,TRBJ2-1,ASSLGSSSSYNEQF
13,TRBV7-8,-,TRBJ1-5,ASSLQQGGGQPQH
12,TRBV5-6,-,TRBJ1-5,ASSLAGGNQPQH
10,TRBV7-3,-,TRBJ2-1,ASSSQGNEQF
13,TRBV7-8,-,TRBJ2-3,ASFLPSGVGDTQY
14,TRBV2,-,TRBJ1-3,ASSLSDFSSGNTIY
10,TRBV7-8,-,TRBJ1-2,ASSPSGGLYT
13,TRBV2,few,TRBJ1-2,ASRGAEGRAYGYT
12,TRBV5-1,once,TRBJ2-6,ASSSGAGANVLT
12,TRBV7-2,once,TRBJ2-3,ASSRQGISDTQY
10,TRBV29-1,-,TRBJ1-3,SVETGGDTIY
12,TRBV10-2,-,TRBJ2-7,ASRGRSSGGEGY
11,TRBV3-1/TRBV3-2,-,TRBJ1-1,ASSQDDRPKAF